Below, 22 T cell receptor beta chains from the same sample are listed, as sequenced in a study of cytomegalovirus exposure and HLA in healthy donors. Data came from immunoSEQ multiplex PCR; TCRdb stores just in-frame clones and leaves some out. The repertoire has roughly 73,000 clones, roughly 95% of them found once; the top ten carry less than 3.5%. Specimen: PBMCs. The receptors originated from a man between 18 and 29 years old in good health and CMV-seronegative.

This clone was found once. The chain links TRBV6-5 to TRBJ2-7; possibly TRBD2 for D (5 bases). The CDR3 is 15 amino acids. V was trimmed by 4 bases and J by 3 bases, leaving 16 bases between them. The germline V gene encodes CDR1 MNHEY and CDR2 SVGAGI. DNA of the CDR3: TGTGCCAGCAGTTCGACAAGACTGGGAGACTACGAGCAGTACTTC. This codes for CASSSTRLGDYEQYF.

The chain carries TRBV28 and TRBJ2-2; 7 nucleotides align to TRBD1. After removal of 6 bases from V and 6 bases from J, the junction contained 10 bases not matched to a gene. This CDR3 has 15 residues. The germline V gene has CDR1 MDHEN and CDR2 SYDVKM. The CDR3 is CASRILQGLSGELFF. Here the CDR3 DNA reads TGTGCCAGCAGGATATTACAGGGGCTGTCCGGGGAGCTGTTTTTT.

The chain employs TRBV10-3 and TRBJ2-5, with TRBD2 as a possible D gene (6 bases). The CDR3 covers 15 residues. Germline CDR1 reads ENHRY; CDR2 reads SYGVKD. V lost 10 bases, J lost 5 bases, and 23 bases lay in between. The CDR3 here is CATTGGGRDVETQYF. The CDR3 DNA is TGTGCCACCACCGGGGGTGGGCGGGACGTGGAGACCCAGTACTTC.

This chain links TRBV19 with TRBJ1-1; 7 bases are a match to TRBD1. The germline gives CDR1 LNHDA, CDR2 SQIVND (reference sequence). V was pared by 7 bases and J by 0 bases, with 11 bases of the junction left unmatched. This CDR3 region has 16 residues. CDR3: CASIVTGTEMNTEAFF. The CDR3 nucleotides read TGTGCCAGTATTGTAACCGGGACAGAAATGAACACTGAAGCTTTCTTT.

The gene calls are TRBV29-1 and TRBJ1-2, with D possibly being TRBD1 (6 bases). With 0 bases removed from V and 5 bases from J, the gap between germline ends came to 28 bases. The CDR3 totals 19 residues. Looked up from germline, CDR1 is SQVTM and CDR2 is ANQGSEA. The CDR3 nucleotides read TGCAGCGTTGAAGACCGCCGGGGTGGGACACGACTAAGGGATTATGGCTACACCTTC. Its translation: CSVEDRRGGTRLRDYGYTF.

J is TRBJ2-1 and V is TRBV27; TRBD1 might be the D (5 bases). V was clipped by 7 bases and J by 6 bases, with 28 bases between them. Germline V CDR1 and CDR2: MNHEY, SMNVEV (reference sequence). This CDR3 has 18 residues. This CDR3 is CASMTTDAGSPEPNEQFF. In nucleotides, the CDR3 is TGTGCCAGCATGACCACCGATGCAGGGTCCCCGGAGCCCAATGAGCAGTTCTTC.

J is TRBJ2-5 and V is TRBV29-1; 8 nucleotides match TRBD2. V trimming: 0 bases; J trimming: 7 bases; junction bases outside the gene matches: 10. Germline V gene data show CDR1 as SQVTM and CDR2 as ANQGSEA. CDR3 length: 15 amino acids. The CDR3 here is CSVEDTGGARGTQYF. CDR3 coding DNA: TGCAGCGTTGAAGATACCGGGGGGGCCAGGGGGACCCAGTACTTC.

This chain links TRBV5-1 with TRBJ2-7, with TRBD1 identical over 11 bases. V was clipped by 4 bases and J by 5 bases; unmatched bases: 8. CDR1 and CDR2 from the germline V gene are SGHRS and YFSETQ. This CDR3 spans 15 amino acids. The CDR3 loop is CASSQIGQGANEQYF. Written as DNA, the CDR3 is TGCGCCAGCAGCCAAATAGGACAGGGGGCGAACGAGCAGTACTTC.

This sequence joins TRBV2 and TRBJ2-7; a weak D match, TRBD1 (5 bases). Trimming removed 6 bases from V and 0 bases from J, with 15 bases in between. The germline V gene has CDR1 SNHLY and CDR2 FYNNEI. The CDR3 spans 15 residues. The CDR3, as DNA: TGTGCCAGCAGGACAGCCCAACGTCTCTCCTACGAGCAGTACTTC. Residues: CASRTAQRLSYEQYF.

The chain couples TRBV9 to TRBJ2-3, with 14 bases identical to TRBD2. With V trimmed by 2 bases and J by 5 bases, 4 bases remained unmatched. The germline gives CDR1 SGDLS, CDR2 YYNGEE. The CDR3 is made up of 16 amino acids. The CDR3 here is CASSVGTSGGVDTQYF. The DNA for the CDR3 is TGTGCCAGCAGCGTTGGGACTAGCGGGGGTGTAGATACGCAGTATTTT.

DNA for the CDR3: TGTGCCAGCAGCTTGGATTTCGAGGTACCAGGGGCCAACGTCCTGACTTTC. Its translation: CASSLDFEVPGANVLTF. The V call is TRBV5-6, the J call TRBJ2-6; D uncertain. Between the trimmed V and J ends, which lost 0 bases and 4 bases, there was a span of 14 bases. The CDR3 runs to 17 residues. Germline CDR1 is SGHDT and CDR2 is YYEEEE.

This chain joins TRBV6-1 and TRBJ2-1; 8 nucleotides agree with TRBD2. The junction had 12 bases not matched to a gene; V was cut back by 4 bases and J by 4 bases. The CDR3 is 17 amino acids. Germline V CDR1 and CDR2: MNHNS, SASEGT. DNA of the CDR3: TGTGCCAGCAGTGGGAACTTCGGGGGGGCCGGATACAATGAGCAGTTCTTC. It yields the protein CASSGNFGGAGYNEQFF.

CDR3 DNA sequence: TGTGCTAGTGGACGGACTAGCGGGGGGGCAGATACGCAGTATTTT. Protein: CASGRTSGGADTQYF. V usage is TRBV12-5 and J usage is TRBJ2-3, with 15 bases fitting TRBD2. The germline CDR1 and CDR2 sequences are LGHNT and FRNRAP. V dropped 6 bases and J dropped 4; count of bases not matched to a gene: 2. The CDR3 spans 15 residues.

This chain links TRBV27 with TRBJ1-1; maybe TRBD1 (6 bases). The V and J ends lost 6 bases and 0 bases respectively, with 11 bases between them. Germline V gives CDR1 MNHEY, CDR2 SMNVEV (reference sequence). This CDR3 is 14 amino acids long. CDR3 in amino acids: CASSPRTVNTEAFF. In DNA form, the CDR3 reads TGTGCCAGCAGCCCTAGGACAGTGAACACTGAAGCTTTCTTT.

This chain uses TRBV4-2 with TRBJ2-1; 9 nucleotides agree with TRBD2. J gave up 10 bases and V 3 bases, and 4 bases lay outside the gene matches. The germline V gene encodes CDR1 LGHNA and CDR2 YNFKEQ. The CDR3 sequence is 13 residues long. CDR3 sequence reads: CASSHGGGGEQFF. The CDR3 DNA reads TGTGCCAGCAGCCACGGCGGGGGGGGAGAGCAGTTCTTC.

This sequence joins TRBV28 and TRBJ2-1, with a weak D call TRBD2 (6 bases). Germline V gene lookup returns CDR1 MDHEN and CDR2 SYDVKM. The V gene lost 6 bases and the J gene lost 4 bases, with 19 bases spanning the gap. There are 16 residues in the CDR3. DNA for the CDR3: TGTGCCAGCAGGGGCTTTCGCGGGGACTTTTACAATGAGCAGTTCTTC. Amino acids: CASRGFRGDFYNEQFF. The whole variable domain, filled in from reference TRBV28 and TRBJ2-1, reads DVKVTQSSRYLVKRTGEKVFLECVQDMDHENMFWYRQDPGLGLRLIYFSYDVKMKEKGDIPEGYSVSREKKERFSLILESASTNQTSMYLCASRGFRGDFYNEQFFGPGTRLTVL.

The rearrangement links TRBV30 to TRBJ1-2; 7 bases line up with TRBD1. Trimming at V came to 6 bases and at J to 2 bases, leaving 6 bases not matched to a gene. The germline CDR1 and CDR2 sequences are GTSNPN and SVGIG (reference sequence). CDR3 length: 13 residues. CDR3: CACPDRRNYGYTF. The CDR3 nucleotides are TGTGCCTGCCCGGACAGGAGAAACTATGGCTACACCTTC.

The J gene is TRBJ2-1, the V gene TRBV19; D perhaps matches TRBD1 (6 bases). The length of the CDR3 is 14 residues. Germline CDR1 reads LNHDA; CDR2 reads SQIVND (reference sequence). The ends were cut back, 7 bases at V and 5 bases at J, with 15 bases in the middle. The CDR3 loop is CASKTGRPNNEQFF. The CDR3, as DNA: TGTGCCAGTAAAACAGGGCGGCCGAACAATGAGCAGTTCTTC.

The CDR3 here is CASSSSIRVAGTSYEQYF. The CDR3 bases are TGTGCCAGCAGCTCATCCATCAGGGTAGCGGGGACCTCCTACGAGCAGTACTTC. This sequence joins TRBV7-9 and TRBJ2-7; 8 nucleotides align to TRBD2. The germline CDR1 and CDR2 sequences are SEHNR and FQNEAQ (reference sequence). V gave up 4 bases and J gave up 0 bases; unmatched junction bases: 14. The CDR3 is 18 amino acids.

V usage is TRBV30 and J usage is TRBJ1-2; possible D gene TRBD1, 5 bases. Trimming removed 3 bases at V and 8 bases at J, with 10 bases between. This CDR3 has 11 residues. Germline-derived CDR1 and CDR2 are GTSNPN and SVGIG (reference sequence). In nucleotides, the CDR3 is TGTGCCTGGAGGATACAGGACGGCTACACCTTC. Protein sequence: CAWRIQDGYTF.

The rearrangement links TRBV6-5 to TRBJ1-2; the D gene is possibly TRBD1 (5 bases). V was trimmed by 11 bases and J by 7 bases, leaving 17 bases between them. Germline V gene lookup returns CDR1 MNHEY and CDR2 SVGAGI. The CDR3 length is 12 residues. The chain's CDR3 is CAVQGVGVGYTF. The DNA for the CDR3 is TGTGCCGTTCAAGGGGTTGGCGTTGGCTACACCTTC.

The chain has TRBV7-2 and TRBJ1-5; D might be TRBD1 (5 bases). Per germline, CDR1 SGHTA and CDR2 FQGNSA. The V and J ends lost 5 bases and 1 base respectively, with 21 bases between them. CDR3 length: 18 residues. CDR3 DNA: TGTGCCAGCAGCCCCCTCTCGATGGGGCTAGGGAGCAATCAGCCCCAGCATTTT. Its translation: CASSPLSMGLGSNQPQHF.